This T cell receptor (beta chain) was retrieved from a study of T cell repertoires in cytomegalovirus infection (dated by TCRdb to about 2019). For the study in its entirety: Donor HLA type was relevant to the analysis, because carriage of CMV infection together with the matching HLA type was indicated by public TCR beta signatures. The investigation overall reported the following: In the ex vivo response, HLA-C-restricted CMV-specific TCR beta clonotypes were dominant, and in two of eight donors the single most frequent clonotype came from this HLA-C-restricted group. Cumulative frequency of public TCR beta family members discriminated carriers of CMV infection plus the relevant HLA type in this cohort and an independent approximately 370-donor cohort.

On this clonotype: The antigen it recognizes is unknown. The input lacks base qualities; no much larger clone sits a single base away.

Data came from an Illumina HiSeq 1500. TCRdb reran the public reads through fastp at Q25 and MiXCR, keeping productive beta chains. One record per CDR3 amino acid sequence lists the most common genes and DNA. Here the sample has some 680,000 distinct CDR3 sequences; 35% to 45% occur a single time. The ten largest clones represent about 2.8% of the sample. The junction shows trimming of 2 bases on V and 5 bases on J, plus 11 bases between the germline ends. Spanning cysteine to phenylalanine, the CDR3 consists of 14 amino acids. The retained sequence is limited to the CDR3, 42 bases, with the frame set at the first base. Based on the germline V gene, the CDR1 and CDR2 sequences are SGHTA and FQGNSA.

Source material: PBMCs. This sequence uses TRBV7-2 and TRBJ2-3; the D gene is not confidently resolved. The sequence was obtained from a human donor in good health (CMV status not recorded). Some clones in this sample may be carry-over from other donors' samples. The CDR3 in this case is CASSLFGRVDTQYF. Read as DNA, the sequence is TGTGCCAGCAGCTTATTCGGTCGCGTAGATACGCAGTATTTT.